These 22 T cell receptor beta chains were all obtained from the same sample, sequenced in a study of cytomegalovirus exposure and HLA in healthy donors. PCR was performed using 60 Vbeta and 13 Jbeta primers. Repertoires were generated with immunoSEQ multiplex PCR, while TCRdb's copy carries only in-frame clones and drops some. The sample shows 150,000 or so clones, 74% of them seen only once. Source material: PBMCs. Source of these receptors: a man aged 18 to 29 in good health and CMV-seropositive.

This sequence joins TRBV4-1 and TRBJ2-1; 10 bases map to TRBD2. Germline V lookup: CDR1 MGHRA, CDR2 YSYEKL. This CDR3 comprises 15 residues. V shed 5 bases and J 5 bases; nucleotides not matched to a gene: 6. This CDR3 reads CASSSSGGVDNEQFF. The CDR3, as DNA: TGCGCCAGCAGCTCCAGCGGGGGGGTCGACAATGAGCAGTTCTTC.

The chain is built from TRBV14 and TRBJ2-1; unclear D gene. The CDR3 extends over 14 amino acids. V shed 4 bases and J shed 7 bases, with 14 bases lying between them. The germline CDR1 and CDR2 sequences are SGHDN and FVKESK. The CDR3 here is CASSLLNGLNEQFF. The DNA of the CDR3 is TGTGCCAGCAGCCTTCTTAATGGGCTGAATGAGCAGTTCTTC.

The rearrangement uses TRBV7-6 and TRBJ2-5, with D perhaps TRBD2 (5 bases). Germline V gene data show CDR1 as SGHVS and CDR2 as FNYEAQ. V was shortened by 0 bases and J by 5 bases, with 10 bases between the two germline ends. The CDR3 has 14 residues. CDR3 bases: TGTGCCAGCAGCTTAGCGGGAGTCGGGGAGACCCAGTACTTC. As protein: CASSLAGVGETQYF. The whole variable domain, remainder taken from reference TRBV7-6 and TRBJ2-5, is GAGVSQSPRYKVTKRGQDVALRCDPISGHVSLYWYRQALGQGPEFLTYFNYEAQQDKSGLPNDRFSAERPEGSISTLTIQRTEQRDSAMYRCASSLAGVGETQYFGPGTRLLVL.

Notes on this clone: One junction end disagrees with the germline gene, perhaps due to a read error. The genes are TRBV5-4 and TRBJ2-7; D call uncertain. Germline V lookup: CDR1 SGHNT, CDR2 YYREEE (reference sequence). This CDR3 comprises 12 residues. The DNA of the CDR3 is TGTGCCAGCAGCCTGGGAAGCTACGGGCAGTACTTC. It translates to CASSLGSYGQYF.

The V and J genes are TRBV6-5 and TRBJ2-1; 9 bases map to TRBD2. This CDR3 has 12 residues. Germline loops: CDR1 MNHEY, CDR2 SVGAGI. V lost 6 bases and J lost 13; bases outside the gene matches: 7. The CDR3 DNA follows: TGTGCCAGCAGACCCCTAGCGGGGAAACAGTTCTTC. Translated: CASRPLAGKQFF.

With regard to this clone: A read error may account for a junction end that differs from germline. The gene calls are TRBV28 and TRBJ1-5; possible D gene TRBD1, 5 bases. Germline assignment: CDR1 MDHEN and CDR2 SYDVKM. The CDR3 sequence is 13 residues long. The CDR3 region is CVSSSGLVQPQHF. The CDR3 DNA sequence: TGTGTCAGCAGCTCAGGGTTGGTCCAGCCCCAGCATTTT.

In its sample, this clone was seen a few times. The rearrangement uses TRBV4-1 and TRBJ1-6, with 8 positions matching TRBD1. Germline loops: CDR1 MGHRA, CDR2 YSYEKL. J gave up 10 bases and V 5 bases, and 7 bases lay outside the gene matches. The CDR3 runs to 14 residues. CDR3 in DNA: TGCGCCAGCAGCAGTGGGACAGGTTGGTCACCCCTCCACTTT. Amino acids: CASSSGTGWSPLHF.

The chain recombines TRBV6-5 with TRBJ1-6, with D possibly matching TRBD1 (5 bases). The CDR3 totals 15 residues. Trimming removed 0 bases at V and 5 bases at J, with 8 bases between. The germline CDR1 and CDR2 sequences are MNHEY and SVGAGI. The CDR3: CASSYSGADNSPLHF. As DNA, the CDR3 is TGTGCCAGCAGTTACTCAGGGGCCGATAATTCACCCCTCCACTTT.

This clone was seen a few times. The chain uses TRBV7-2 and TRBJ2-7, with D perhaps matching TRBD1 (6 bases). This CDR3 has 14 residues. V lost 5 bases and J 9 bases, leaving 20 bases between the germline ends. CDR1 is SGHTA and CDR2 is FQGNSA in the germline V gene. DNA for the CDR3: TGTGCCAGCAGCACGCGACAGGCGACCGAAGGGCAGTACTTC. Translated, it gives CASSTRQATEGQYF.

The J gene is TRBJ2-7, the V gene TRBV6-1; tentative D call: TRBD1 (5 bases). Germline V gene sequence: CDR1 MNHNS, CDR2 SASEGT. This CDR3 contains 16 residues. V was trimmed by 1 base and J by 0 bases, leaving 13 bases between them. This CDR3 reads CASSEGPTESSYEQYF. The CDR3 nucleotides are TGTGCCAGCAGTGAAGGACCGACAGAAAGCTCCTACGAGCAGTACTTC.

The genes are TRBV27 and TRBJ1-1; D gene unclear. The CDR3 runs to 13 residues. V was cut by 5 bases and J by 7 bases, with 14 bases left in between. Germline V gives CDR1 MNHEY, CDR2 SMNVEV (reference sequence). Here the CDR3 DNA reads TGTGCCAGCAGTCCAGCCGGGATGCTTGAAGCTTTCTTT. It translates to CASSPAGMLEAFF.

This sequence joins TRBV19 and TRBJ1-1, with 11 bases fitting TRBD1. CDR1 is LNHDA and CDR2 is SQIVND in the germline V gene (reference sequence). The CDR3 runs 15 residues. Trimming at V came to 10 bases and at J to 3 bases, leaving 10 bases not matched to a gene. CDR3 in DNA: TGTGCCACCCAAAGGACAGGGGGCAGTGACACTGAAGCTTTCTTT. Protein sequence: CATQRTGGSDTEAFF.

The J gene is TRBJ2-2, the V gene TRBV4-2; no definite D call. The CDR3 length is 14 residues. CDR1 is LGHNA, CDR2 YNFKEQ, per germline. V lost 1 base to trimming and J lost 6 bases, with 9 bases between them. CDR3 bases: TGTGCCAGCAGCCAAGCGCCCCGCGCCGGGGAGCTGTTTTTT. Its translation is CASSQAPRAGELFF.

The V gene is TRBV13, the J gene TRBJ2-7; 8 bases are a match to TRBD1. Germline CDR1 and CDR2: PRHDT and FYEKMQ (reference sequence). V lost 5 bases to trimming and J lost 7 bases; unmatched junction nucleotides: 7. The length of the CDR3 is 13 residues. The CDR3 region is CASSPGQGWEQYF. The DNA for the CDR3 is TGTGCCAGCAGCCCCGGACAGGGATGGGAGCAGTACTTC.

This clone was seen a handful of times. The chain couples TRBV5-6 to TRBJ2-1; the D gene is possibly TRBD2 (6 bases). The CDR3 length is 17 residues. Germline V gene sequence: CDR1 SGHDT, CDR2 YYEEEE. The V end lost 2 bases, the J end lost 1 base, and 16 bases lay between the germline ends. The CDR3 here is CASSFELATQSYNEQFF. The CDR3 DNA is TGTGCCAGCAGCTTTGAACTAGCCACTCAATCCTACAATGAGCAGTTCTTC. Full variable domain (outside the CDR3, taken from reference TRBV5-6 and TRBJ2-1): DAGVTQSPTHLIKTRGQQVTLRCSPKSGHDTVSWYQQALGQGPQFIFQYYEEEERQRGNFPDRFSGHQFPNYSSELNVNALLLGDSALYLCASSFELATQSYNEQFFGPGTRLTVL.

The chain employs TRBV6-5 and TRBJ2-7; D is possibly TRBD2 (5 bases). Germline assignment: CDR1 MNHEY and CDR2 SVGAGI. This CDR3 spans 13 amino acids. The V end was cut by 6 bases, the J end by 7 bases, with 16 bases between. The CDR3 bases are TGTGCCAGCAGCCCTGCCCTTACGGGAGAGCAGTACTTC. Protein: CASSPALTGEQYF.

This sequence joins TRBV11-3 and TRBJ1-3; 10 bases line up with TRBD1. The J segment lost 2 bases and the V segment lost 5 bases, leaving 9 bases of the junction unmatched. Germline V gives CDR1 SGHNT, CDR2 YENEEA. This CDR3 has 17 amino acids. The CDR3 bases are TGTGCCAGCAGCGTCTCGACCGGGACAGGGGCTGGAAACACCATATATTTT. Residues: CASSVSTGTGAGNTIYF.

The chain combines TRBV19 with TRBJ2-1, with 12 bases that match TRBD2. The CDR3 consists of 18 residues. With V trimmed by 1 base and J by 9 bases, 13 bases remained unmatched. Germline assignment: CDR1 LNHDA and CDR2 SQIVND (reference sequence). The CDR3 loop is CASSIGPEGLAGKVEQFF. DNA for the CDR3: TGTGCCAGTAGTATAGGTCCCGAGGGACTAGCGGGTAAGGTTGAGCAGTTCTTC.

This chain connects TRBV4-1 to TRBJ1-5, with D unresolved. CDR1 is MGHRA and CDR2 is YSYEKL in the germline V gene. With 1 base removed from V and 0 bases from J, the gap between germline ends came to 7 bases. The CDR3 consists of 15 residues. The DNA of the CDR3 is TGCGCCAGCAGCCAAGCTCCCGGTAGCAATCAGCCCCAGCATTTT. It codes for CASSQAPGSNQPQHF.

V usage is TRBV11-2 and J usage is TRBJ2-7, with a weak D call TRBD1 (6 bases). The CDR3 contains 14 residues. Between the trimmed V and J ends, which lost 0 bases and 10 bases, there was a span of 16 bases. Germline CDR1 reads SGHAT; CDR2 reads FQNNGV. Here the CDR3 DNA reads TGTGCCAGCAGCTTAGATCGGATCGGCAGGGGCCAGTACTTC. This encodes CASSLDRIGRGQYF.

The chain couples TRBV28 to TRBJ1-5; TRBD1 agrees at 8 bases. The germline V gene encodes CDR1 MDHEN and CDR2 SYDVKM. The V gene end was trimmed by 2 bases and the J gene end by 4 bases; junction bases not matched to a gene: 7. The CDR3 contains 16 residues. CDR3 sequence (DNA): TGTGCCAGCAGTTTAGGATCCGACAGGGGAAATCAGCCCCAGCATTTT. Translating gives CASSLGSDRGNQPQHF.

The CDR3 DNA is TGTGCCAGCAGTGTTTGGACTGGAGATTCACCCCTCCACTTT. Its translation: CASSVWTGDSPLHF. The chain couples TRBV6-1 to TRBJ1-6; D is uncertain. The CDR3 sequence is 14 residues long. CDR1 MNHNS and CDR2 SASEGT come from the germline V gene. V was clipped by 4 bases and J by 8 bases, with 12 bases between them.